This T cell receptor (beta chain) was captured by sequencing in a study of OX40 agonist ivuxolimab in advanced cancers. As for the study in general: Having had anti-PD-1, anti-PD-L1 or anti-CTLA-4 therapy before was allowed, and approximately 40% had some.

The method was immunoSEQ multiplex PCR; TCRdb's version includes in-frame clones alone and lacks a portion of them. Among under 20,000 clones, about 90% were seen once, and the ten largest hold 49%. This CDR3 has 14 residues. The chain carries TRBV12-2 and TRBJ2-1; the DNA was not compared with TRBD2, the D call given in the table. TRBV12-2 is a pseudogene segment. The receptor comes from an adult with an advanced solid tumor such as melanoma, head and neck, liver or kidney cancer. Specimen: CD4+ or CD8+ T cells sorted from blood, collected in a trial of the OX40 agonist ivuxolimab. CDR3 nucleotide sequence: TGTGCAGGCCCAGAGCGGGAGTACTCCTCCGGTCAGTTCTTC. Protein product: CAGPEREYSSGQFF.